One and the same sample provided the 8 T cell receptor beta chains below, sequenced in a study of T cells in Graves' hyperthyroidism and ophthalmopathy. Researchers amplified the TCR beta CDR3 regions from RNA transcripts. The HTBI primer set served for first-round RT-PCR of the TCR CDR3. Each CDR3 protein is one row after TCRdb ran MiXCR on the multiplex PCR reads. The sample carries 600,000 to 900,000 distinct CDR3 sequences, about 16% recorded once. Sample: blood. These TCRs come from a man between 18 and 29 years old with Graves' hyperthyroidism.

This clonotype was observed many times. The chain uses TRBV20-1 and TRBJ2-7, with 8 bases that match TRBD2. Trimming took 4 bases from V and 0 from J; bases not matched to a gene: 8. CDR3 size: 15 residues. Per the germline V gene, CDR1 is DFQATT and CDR2 is SNEGSKA (reference sequence). The CDR3 DNA reads TGCAGTGCTACATTCGGGGGGGCCCTCTCCTACGAGCAGTACTTC. Residues: CSATFGGALSYEQYF.

This chain links TRBV11-2 with TRBJ1-2, with TRBD1 as a possible D gene (6 bases). V was shortened by 5 bases and J by 8 bases, with 21 bases between the two germline ends. Germline V lookup: CDR1 SGHAT, CDR2 FQNNGV. The CDR3 consists of 15 residues. The CDR3 is CASSLGRRTVHGYTF. DNA for the CDR3: TGTGCCAGCAGCCTAGGCCGGAGGACAGTCCACGGCTACACCTTC. Full variable domain (outside the CDR3, taken from reference TRBV11-2 and TRBJ1-2): EAGVAQSPRYKIIEKRQSVAFWCNPISGHATLYWYQQILGQGPKLLIQFQNNGVVDDSQLPKDRFSAERLKGVDSTLKIQPAKLEDSAVYLCASSLGRRTVHGYTFGSGTRLTVV.

This clonotype was counted at least ten times. This sequence joins TRBV20-1 and TRBJ2-3; the match to TRBD2 covers 9 bases. The junction had 6 bases not matched to a gene; V was cut back by 5 bases and J by 0 bases. This CDR3 comprises 15 residues. Germline V gene data show CDR1 as DFQATT and CDR2 as SNEGSKA (reference sequence). CDR3 DNA sequence: TGCAGTGCTGGACCTACTAGCGGGAGCACAGATACGCAGTATTTT. This codes for CSAGPTSGSTDTQYF.

The chain employs TRBV29-1 and TRBJ2-1; 10 nucleotides line up with TRBD1. After removal of 6 bases from V and 8 bases from J, the junction contained 10 bases not matched to a gene. The CDR3 runs to 14 residues. Germline V gene sequence: CDR1 SQVTM, CDR2 ANQGSEA. CDR3 amino acids: CSVTGTGEIYEQFF. As DNA, the CDR3 is TGCAGCGTCACCGGGACAGGGGAAATATATGAGCAGTTCTTC.

This clonotype has only a few counts. The chain is built from TRBV18 and TRBJ1-5; 9 bases match TRBD1. Germline trimming cut 3 bases from V and 4 bases from J; bases unmatched to any gene: 16. CDR3 length equals 19 residues. From germline, CDR1 is KGHSH and CDR2 LQKENI. CDR3 sequence: CASSPRPAGQGFLNQPQHF. Written as DNA, the CDR3 is TGTGCCAGCTCACCGCGTCCGGCGGGACAGGGCTTTTTAAATCAGCCCCAGCATTTT. Variable domain in full (rest from reference TRBV18 and TRBJ1-5): NAGVMQNPRHLVRRRGQEARLRCSPMKGHSHVYWYRQLPEEGLKFMVYLQKENIIDESGMPKERFSAEFPKEGPSILRIQQVVRGDSAAYFCASSPRPAGQGFLNQPQHFGDGTRLSIL.

The J gene is TRBJ1-2, the V gene TRBV7-9; D may be TRBD1 (5 bases). The CDR3 loop spans 14 amino acids. V lost 5 bases and J 0 bases, leaving 10 bases between the germline ends. Germline loops: CDR1 SEHNR, CDR2 FQNEAQ (reference sequence). Here the CDR3 DNA reads TGTGCCAGCAGCCCCGGGACCCCTAACTATGGCTACACCTTC. This codes for CASSPGTPNYGYTF.

This clonotype was seen at least ten times. The V call is TRBV18, the J call TRBJ2-1, with 7 bases lining up with TRBD1. Per germline, CDR1 KGHSH and CDR2 LQKENI. Germline trimming cut 6 bases from V and 7 bases from J; bases unmatched to any gene: 6. The CDR3 contains 13 residues. CDR3 nucleotides: TGTGCCAGCTCTCAAGGGACAGCAAATGAGCAGTTCTTC. Translation gives CASSQGTANEQFF.

The CDR3 region is CASTTYRGSARELFF. CDR3 nucleotides: TGTGCCAGCACCACATATAGGGGTTCGGCGCGGGAGCTGTTTTTT. The J gene is TRBJ2-2, the V gene TRBV11-1, with D perhaps matching TRBD1 (5 bases). Trimming removed 7 bases from V and 9 bases from J, with 21 bases in between. The CDR3 totals 15 residues. CDR1 and CDR2 from the germline V gene are SGHAT and FQDESV (reference sequence).